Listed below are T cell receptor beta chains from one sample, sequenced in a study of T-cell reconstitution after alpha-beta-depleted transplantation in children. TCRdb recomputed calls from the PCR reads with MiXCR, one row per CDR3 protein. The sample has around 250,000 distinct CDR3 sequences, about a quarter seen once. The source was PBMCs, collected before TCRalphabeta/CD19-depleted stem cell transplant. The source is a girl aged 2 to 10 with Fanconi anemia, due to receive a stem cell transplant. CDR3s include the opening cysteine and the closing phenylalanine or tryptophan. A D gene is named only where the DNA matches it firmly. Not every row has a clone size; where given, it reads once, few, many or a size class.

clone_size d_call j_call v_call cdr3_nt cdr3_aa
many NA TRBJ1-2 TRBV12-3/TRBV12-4 TGTGCCAGCAGTCCTGGGACGGGCTACACCTTC CASSPGTGYTF
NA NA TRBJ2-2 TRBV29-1 TGCAGCGTTGCGGCCCGGCAGGACTTGAACACCGGGGAGCTGTTTTTT CSVAARQDLNTGELFF
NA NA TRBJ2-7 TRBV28 TGTGCCAGCAGTTTACCTTCCCTGAACGAGCAGTACTTC CASSLPSLNEQYF
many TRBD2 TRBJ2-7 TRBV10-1 TGCGCCAGCAGTGAGTCGTTAGGGACTAGCTTTCACGAGCAGTACTTC CASSESLGTSFHEQYF
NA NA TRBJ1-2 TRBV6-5 TGTGCCAGCAGGCGAGCCGGGACGGAAGACTATGGCTACACCTTC CASRRAGTEDYGYTF
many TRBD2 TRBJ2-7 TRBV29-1 TGCAGCGTTCTTTCGGGGGGGGAGCCCTACGAGCAGTACTTC CSVLSGGEPYEQYF
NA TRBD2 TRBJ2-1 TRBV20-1 TGCAGTGCTAGAGTGGCTAGCGGGCGGGTAGGGAATGAGCAGTTCTTC CSARVASGRVGNEQFF
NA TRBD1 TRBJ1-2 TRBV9 TGTGCCAGCAGCATGACAGGGATAGGCCTCTATGGCTACACCTTC CASSMTGIGLYGYTF
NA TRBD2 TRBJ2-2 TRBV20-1 TGCAGTGCTCCGAGGGGTAGCGGGAGATGGAACACCGGGGAGCTGTTTTTT CSAPRGSGRWNTGELFF
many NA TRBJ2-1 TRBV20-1 TGCAGTGCTCACGGTTCGGGAAGAGGTCATGAGCAGTTCTTC CSAHGSGRGHEQFF
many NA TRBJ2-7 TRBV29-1 TGCAGCGTCGTGAGGCGGCGGGGCTACGAGCAGTACTTC CSVVRRRGYEQYF
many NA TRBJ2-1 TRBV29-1 TGCAGCGTTGAAAACAATGAGCAGTTCTTC CSVENNEQFF
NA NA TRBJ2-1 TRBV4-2 TGTGCCAGCAGCCAAGATCTGACTCACAATGAGCAGTTCTTC CASSQDLTHNEQFF
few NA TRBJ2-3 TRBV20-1 TGCAGTGCCTCACCTACTGGAGATACGCAGTATTTT CSASPTGDTQYF
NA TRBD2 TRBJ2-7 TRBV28 TGTGCCAGCAGTTTACTAGCGGGAGAATTTAAGCAGTACTTC CASSLLAGEFKQYF
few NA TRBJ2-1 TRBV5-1 TGCGCCAGCAGCTTGGCCGTCCTCGATAGCTCCTACAATGAGCAGTTCTTC CASSLAVLDSSYNEQFF
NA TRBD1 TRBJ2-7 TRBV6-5 TGTGCCAGCAGTTACTCTTCAGGGGGCTCCTACGAGCAGTACTTC CASSYSSGGSYEQYF
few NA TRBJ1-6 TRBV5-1 TGCGCCAGCCGGACGTATAATTCACCCCTCCACTTT CASRTYNSPLHF
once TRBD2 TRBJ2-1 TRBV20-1 TGCAGTGCTAGGGGACTAGCGGGAGGGCATAGTCAGAATGAGCAGTTCTTC CSARGLAGGHSQNEQFF
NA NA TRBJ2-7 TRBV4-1 TGCGCCAGCAGCCAAGATGGGGGCCTTATCGAGCAGTACTTC CASSQDGGLIEQYF
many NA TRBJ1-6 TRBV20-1 TGCAGTGCCTTGACATCACCGAGGACGCCCCTCCACTTT CSALTSPRTPLHF
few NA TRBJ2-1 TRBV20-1 TGCAGTGCTAGAGATTTGTGGGGTCGGGATGAGCAGTTCTTC CSARDLWGRDEQFF
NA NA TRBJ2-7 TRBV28 TGTGCCAGCAGTCCGGACAGCCGTAGGGCCCACGAGCAGTACTTC CASSPDSRRAHEQYF
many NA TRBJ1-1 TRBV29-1 TGCAGCGTTGGTCAGCTTAACACTGAAGCTTTCTTT CSVGQLNTEAFF
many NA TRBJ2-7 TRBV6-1 TGTGCCAGCAGTGCCAGGGGCTTGGGGGACGAGCAGTACTTC CASSARGLGDEQYF
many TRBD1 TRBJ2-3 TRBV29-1 TGCAGCGCGGGACAGGGGCAGACAGATACGCAGTATTTT CSAGQGQTDTQYF
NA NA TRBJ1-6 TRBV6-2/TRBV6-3 TGTGCCAGCAGTTACTCCTGGGAGGGATCACCCCTCCACTTT CASSYSWEGSPLHF
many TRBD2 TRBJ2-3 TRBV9 TGTGCCAGCAGCGCCCCGGGGGGAGTAGATACGCAGTATTTT CASSAPGGVDTQYF
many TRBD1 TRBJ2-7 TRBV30 TGTGCCTGGAGTGTACCTAGGGACAGCACCTACGAGCAGTACTTC CAWSVPRDSTYEQYF
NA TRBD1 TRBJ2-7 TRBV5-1 TGCGCCAGCAGCAAGACAGGGCACCCCTACGAGCAGTACTTC CASSKTGHPYEQYF
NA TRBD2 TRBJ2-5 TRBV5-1 TGCGCCAGCAGCTTGAGCGGGGCGAAGGAGACCCAGTACTTC CASSLSGAKETQYF
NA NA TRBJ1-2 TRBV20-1 TGCAGTGCCACGCAGGGGACTAACTATGGCTACACCTTC CSATQGTNYGYTF
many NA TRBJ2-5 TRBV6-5 TGTGCCAGCAGTTACACGAACAGGGCTTACGAGACCCAGTACTTC CASSYTNRAYETQYF
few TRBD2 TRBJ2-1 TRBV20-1 TGCAGTGCTAGGGGACCGCTGGGCGGGAGAGCGAATGAGCAGTTCTTC CSARGPLGGRANEQFF
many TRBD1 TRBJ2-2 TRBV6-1 TGTGCCAGTTCTCTCTCCGGGACAGGGGTTGACACCGGGGAGCTGTTTTTT CASSLSGTGVDTGELFF
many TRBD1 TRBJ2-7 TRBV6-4 TGTGCCAGCAGTGGCCGGGACAGGGGGAACAGTTACGAGCAGTACTTC CASSGRDRGNSYEQYF
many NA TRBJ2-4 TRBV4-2 TGTGCCAGCAGCCAAGACGGGATGGACATTCAGTACTTC CASSQDGMDIQYF
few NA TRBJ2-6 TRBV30 TGTGCCTGGAGATGGGGGTTTACTGGGGCCAACGTCCTGACTTTC CAWRWGFTGANVLTF